This T cell receptor (beta chain) comes out of a study of cytomegalovirus exposure and HLA in healthy donors. Study results and limitations: TRBV6-2, TRBV6-3 and some other V segments were excluded as indistinguishable.

About this clone: No antigen is known for it.

Vbeta (60) and Jbeta (13) primers were used in the PCR. The repertoire was sequenced with immunoSEQ multiplex PCR; TCRdb's copy has only in-frame clones and lacks some. The data contain more than 150,000 clones, around three quarters of them singletons. Germline V gene data show CDR1 as SGHTA and CDR2 as FQGNSA. Trimming removed 5 bases at V and 0 bases at J, with 17 bases between. This CDR3 is built from 18 residues. The sample was PBMCs. V is TRBV7-2 and J is TRBJ2-6; D might be TRBD2 (7 bases). The clonotype originates from a woman aged 45-65 years in good health and CMV-seropositive. As DNA, the CDR3 is TGTGCCAGCAGCCGGGGGGCGGCCTCCCTCTCTGGGGCCAACGTCCTGACTTTC. Its translation: CASSRGAASLSGANVLTF.